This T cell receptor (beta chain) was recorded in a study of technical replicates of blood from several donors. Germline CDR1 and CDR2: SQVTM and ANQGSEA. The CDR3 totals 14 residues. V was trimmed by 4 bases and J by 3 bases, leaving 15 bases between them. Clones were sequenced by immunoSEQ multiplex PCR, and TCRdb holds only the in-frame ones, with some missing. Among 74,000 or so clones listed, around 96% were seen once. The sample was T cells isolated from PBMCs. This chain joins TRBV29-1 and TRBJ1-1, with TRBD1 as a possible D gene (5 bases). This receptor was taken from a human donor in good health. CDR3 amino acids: CSVGGGVGHTEAFF. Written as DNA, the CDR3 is TGCAGCGTTGGGGGAGGGGTGGGTCACACTGAAGCTTTCTTT.